The 8 T cell receptor beta chains listed next were all sequenced from one sample in a study of patients and donors after allogeneic stem cell transplantation. TCRdb passed the RT-PCR reads through MiXCR, listing each CDR3 protein once. The data contain roughly 880,000 distinct CDR3 sequences, roughly 18% of them singletons. Input material: blood, either unsorted or a sorted T cell fraction (not recorded which). These receptors all stem from a human donor who was either an allogeneic HSCT recipient or a stem cell or donor lymphocyte infusion donor (not recorded which). It is not recorded whose cells these are; they may come from a transplant donor.

The chain is built from TRBV7-8 and TRBJ1-5; tentative D call: TRBD1 (6 bases). Germline V gene data show CDR1 as SGHVS and CDR2 as FQNEAQ. The CDR3 consists of 16 residues. V was trimmed by 4 bases and J by 2 bases, leaving 15 bases between them. The CDR3 reads CASSYTGSVGNQPQHF. The CDR3 nucleotides are TGTGCCAGCAGCTACACAGGGTCTGTGGGCAATCAGCCCCAGCATTTT.

This clonotype was found a few times. The rearrangement links TRBV29-1 to TRBJ2-7; a weak D match, TRBD1 (6 bases). The germline gives CDR1 SQVTM, CDR2 ANQGSEA. This CDR3 spans 14 amino acids. Deletions cut 3 bases from V and 4 bases from J, with 16 bases between. CDR3 amino acids: CSVDGEGGRYEQYF. As DNA, the CDR3 is TGCAGCGTTGACGGGGAAGGGGGTCGATACGAGCAGTACTTC.

In its sample, this clonotype was seen a few times. The CDR3 DNA follows: TGTGCCACCAGTGCTTCGGGGGCCTCCTACAATGAGCAGTTCTTC. Translation gives CATSASGASYNEQFF. The V gene is TRBV24-1, the J gene TRBJ2-1; D is possibly TRBD1 or TRBD2 (6 bases each). Germline V gives CDR1 KGHDR, CDR2 SFDVKD. V lost 5 bases and J lost 0, with 10 bases in between. The length of the CDR3 is 15 residues.

This clonotype turned up a few times. The rearrangement uses TRBV27 and TRBJ1-1; a weak D match, TRBD1 (5 bases). CDR1 MNHEY and CDR2 SMNVEV come from the germline V gene (reference sequence). V lost 8 bases and J lost 0, with 16 bases in between. This CDR3 has 15 amino acids. CDR3 in amino acids: CASYPAGLVNTEAFF. CDR3 sequence (DNA): TGTGCCAGCTACCCCGCAGGGCTTGTGAACACTGAAGCTTTCTTT.

This chain links TRBV6-2 or TRBV6-3 with TRBJ1-4, with 8 bases aligning to TRBD1. The CDR3 has 16 residues. Germline V CDR1 and CDR2: MNHEY, SVGEGT. Germline trimming cut 0 bases from V and 6 bases from J; bases unmatched to any gene: 6. CDR3 loop: CASSYSDRVYYEKLFF. The CDR3 DNA is TGTGCCAGCAGTTACTCGGACAGGGTATACTATGAAAAACTGTTTTTT.

The V and J genes are TRBV25-1 and TRBJ2-7, with D possibly TRBD2 on 5 matching bases. Germline CDR1 and CDR2: MGHDK and SYGVNS. CDR3 length: 17 residues. The germline V and J ends were trimmed by 0 bases and 2 bases, with 17 bases remaining between them. CDR3 DNA: TGTGCCAGCAGTGAATATTCTCTGAGCGGACGTCCCTACGAGCAGTACTTC. Residues: CASSEYSLSGRPYEQYF.

The chain links TRBV29-1 to TRBJ2-7; D tentatively fits TRBD1 or TRBD2 (5 bases each). The V and J ends lost 5 bases and 3 bases respectively, with 14 bases between them. Germline V lookup: CDR1 SQVTM, CDR2 ANQGSEA. The CDR3 loop spans 13 amino acids. CDR3 protein: CSVRPADNYEQYF. The CDR3, as DNA: TGCAGCGTTCGACCAGCGGACAACTACGAGCAGTACTTC.

The J gene is TRBJ2-1, the V gene TRBV18, with TRBD2 identical over 7 bases. In germline, CDR1 is KGHSH, CDR2 LQKENI. CDR3 length: 14 residues. V dropped 4 bases and J dropped 8; count of bases not matched to a gene: 8. CDR3 DNA: TGTGCCAGCTCACGGTCCCTAAGCGGGGATGAGCAGTTCTTC. It translates to CASSRSLSGDEQFF.